The T cell receptor beta chain described here comes from a study of T cell changes during pregnancy in multiple sclerosis. V dropped 5 bases and J dropped 3; count of bases not matched to a gene: 7. The CDR3 extends over 14 amino acids. The germline V gene encodes CDR1 SEHNR and CDR2 FQNEAQ (reference sequence). The data were produced by immunoSEQ multiplex PCR, yet TCRdb's version contains in-frame clones alone and is incomplete. The profile shows some 60,000 clones, 70% to 90% of them singletons. The input for sequencing was peripheral blood, taken after pregnancy. This sequence originates from a female donor with multiple sclerosis, enrolled in a pregnancy study. V gene TRBV7-9 combines with J gene TRBJ2-7; 7 nucleotides agree with TRBD1. The CDR3: CASSGPGQNYEQYF. The CDR3 DNA reads TGTGCCAGCAGCGGACCGGGACAGAACTACGAGCAGTACTTC.